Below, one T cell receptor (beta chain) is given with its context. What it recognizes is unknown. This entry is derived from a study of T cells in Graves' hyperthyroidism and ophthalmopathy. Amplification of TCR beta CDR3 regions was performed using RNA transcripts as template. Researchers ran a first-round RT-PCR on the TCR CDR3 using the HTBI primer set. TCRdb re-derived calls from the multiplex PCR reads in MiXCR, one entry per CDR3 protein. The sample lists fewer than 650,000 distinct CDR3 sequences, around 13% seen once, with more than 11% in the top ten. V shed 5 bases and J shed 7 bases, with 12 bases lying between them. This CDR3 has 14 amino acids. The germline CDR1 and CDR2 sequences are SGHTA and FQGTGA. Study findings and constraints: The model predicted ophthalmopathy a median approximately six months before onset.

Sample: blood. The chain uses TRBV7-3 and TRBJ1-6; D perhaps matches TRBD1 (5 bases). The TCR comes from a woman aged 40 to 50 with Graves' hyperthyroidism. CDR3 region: CASSHGQQNSPLHF. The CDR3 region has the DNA TGTGCCAGCAGCCACGGACAACAAAATTCACCCCTCCACTTT. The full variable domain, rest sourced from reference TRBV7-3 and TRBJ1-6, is GAGVSQTPSNKVTEKGKYVELRCDPISGHTALYWYRQSLGQGPEFLIYFQGTGAADDSGLPNDRFFAVRPEGSVSTLKIQRTERGDSAVYLCASSHGQQNSPLHFGNGTRLTVT.